Here is one T cell receptor (beta chain) with its context. No antigen is known for it. The V and J ends lost 3 bases and 0 bases respectively, with 12 bases between them. This CDR3 contains 15 residues. The germline V gene encodes CDR1 SQVTM and CDR2 ANQGSEA. Here immunoSEQ multiplex PCR was the method, and the copy in TCRdb shows in-frame clones only, minus some. The sample holds 20,000 or so clones; around 93% are singletons and the top ten take roughly 25%. The sample is drawn from a study of T cell clones after liver transplantation. Across the whole study: Liver transplant recipients had immunosuppression withdrawal attempted within 2 years. Third-party-reactive TCRbeta sequences from pre-transplant mixed lymphocyte reactions served as antigen-independent comparators. Notes on the study in general: Graft donor-reactive T cells may have migrated into the graft rather than being deleted.

This clonotype was obtained from a human patient who received a liver transplant. Some T cells may have originated in the graft donor. This chain connects TRBV29-1 to TRBJ2-1; no reliable D call. The sequencing used CD8+ T cells from blood, collected roughly 25 months after liver transplant. The CDR3 DNA follows: TGCAGCGTTGATGCCCGTGGGGACTCCTACAATGAGCAGTTCTTC. Amino acid sequence: CSVDARGDSYNEQFF.